The present entry profiles one TCR beta chain with its context. A quantity of roughly 0.5 to 1 ug RNA underwent reverse transcription using random hexamers. TCRdb redid the calling of the immunoSEQ multiplex PCR reads with MiXCR, one entry per CDR3 protein. Found here are approximately 65,000 distinct CDR3 sequences, over 85% of them singletons; the top ten hold 0.15% to 0.2%. The healthy controls were matched to patients by age and sex. This sample was taken from a study of CD8 T cells in Susac syndrome. Sequenced material: CD8+ T cells from PBMCs. The source is a human donor in good health.

The CDR3 DNA sequence: TGTGCCAGCAGTTTAAAACAGCGGGGGGGATACAATGAGCAGTTCTTC. Protein product: CASSLKQRGGYNEQFF. J is TRBJ2-1 and V is TRBV27; TRBD2 matches at 10 bases. The junction had 5 bases not matched to a gene; V was cut back by 2 bases and J by 4 bases. Germline V gene data show CDR1 as MNHEY and CDR2 as SMNVEV (reference sequence). This CDR3 comprises 16 residues.